The clone carrying this TCR beta chain was detected many times. Gene-specific TRAV and TRBV primers were used for first-strand cDNA, covering alpha and beta chains. Over approximately 20 PCR cycles, TCRs were amplified from a constant-region primer and V-primer adapter. TCRdb independently ran MiXCR on the reads; one entry per CDR3 protein. The sample holds tens of thousands of distinct CDR3 sequences, just under 9.5% seen once. The sample is drawn from a study of low-dose radiotherapy and immunotherapy resistance in tumors. This CDR3 has 13 residues. CDR1 and CDR2 from the germline V gene are DFQATT and SNEGSKA (reference sequence). V was pared by 3 bases and J by 5 bases, with 11 bases between. Specified time point: before trial treatment.

The material sequenced was PBMCs, taken before treatment. The clonotype originates from a male donor with prostate cancer. The chain carries TRBV20-1 and TRBJ2-1, with D tentatively TRBD1 (5 bases). The CDR3 loop is CSASNRPNNEQFF. CDR3 in DNA: TGCAGTGCTAGCAACAGGCCGAACAATGAGCAGTTCTTC.